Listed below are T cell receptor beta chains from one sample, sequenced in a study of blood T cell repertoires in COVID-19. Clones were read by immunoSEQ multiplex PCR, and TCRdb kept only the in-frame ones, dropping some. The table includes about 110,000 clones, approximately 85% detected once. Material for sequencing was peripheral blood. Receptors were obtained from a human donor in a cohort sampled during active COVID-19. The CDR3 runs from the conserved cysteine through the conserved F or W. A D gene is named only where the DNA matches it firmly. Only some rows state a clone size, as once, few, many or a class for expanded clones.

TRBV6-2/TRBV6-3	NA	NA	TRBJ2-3	TGTGCCAGCAGTTACCTGACTAGTTCAGATACGCAGTATTTT	CASSYLTSSDTQYF
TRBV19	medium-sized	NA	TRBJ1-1	TGTGCCAGTAGCTTGACCAGGGACACTGAAGCTTTCTTT	CASSLTRDTEAFF
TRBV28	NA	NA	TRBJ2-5	TGTGCCAGCAGTTTATCTGACTTCCAAGAGACCCAGTACTTC	CASSLSDFQETQYF
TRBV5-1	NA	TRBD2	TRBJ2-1	TGCGCCAGCAGCACCGGGGGGGCCTCCTACAATGAGCAGTTCTTC	CASSTGGASYNEQFF
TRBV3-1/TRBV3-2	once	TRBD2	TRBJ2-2	TGTGCCAGCAGCCACAGCTGGAGCGGGGACACCGGGGAGCTGTTTTTT	CASSHSWSGDTGELFF
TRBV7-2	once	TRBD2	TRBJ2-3	TGTGCCAGCAGCTTAGGTAGCGGGGGCCCTGGGGCAGATACGCAGTATTTT	CASSLGSGGPGADTQYF
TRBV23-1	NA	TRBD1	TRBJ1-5	TGCGCCAGCAGTCAAGGGGACAGGGAACAGCCCCAGCATTTT	CASSQGDREQPQHF
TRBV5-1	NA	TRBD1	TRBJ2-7	TGCGCCAGCAGCACGGCGACAGGGTCCACCTACGAGCAGTACTTC	CASSTATGSTYEQYF
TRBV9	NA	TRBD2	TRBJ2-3	TGTGCCAGCAGCGTCCGCGGGAGCGGAACAGATACGCAGTATTTT	CASSVRGSGTDTQYF
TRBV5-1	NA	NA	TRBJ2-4	TGCGCCAGCCACTACGACGGAGAAAACATTCAGTACTTC	CASHYDGENIQYF
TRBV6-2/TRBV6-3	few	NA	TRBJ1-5	TGTGCCAGCAGTCCACAGGGAAGGGTTAATCAGCCCCAGCATTTT	CASSPQGRVNQPQHF
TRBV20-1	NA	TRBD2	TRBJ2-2	TGCAGTGCTAGTGTCCAGACTAGCGGGAGTGCAGAGCTGTTTTTT	CSASVQTSGSAELFF
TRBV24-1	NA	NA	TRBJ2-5	TGTGCCACCGGGGGGGGCGAGACCCAGTACTTC	CATGGGETQYF
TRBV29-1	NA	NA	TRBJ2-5	TGCAGCGGGAGACAGGTCCAAGAGACCCAGTACTTC	CSGRQVQETQYF
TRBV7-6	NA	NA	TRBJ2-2	TGTGCCAGCAGCCTTGAGATTCCCACCCAGAACACCGGGGAGCTGTTTTTT	CASSLEIPTQNTGELFF
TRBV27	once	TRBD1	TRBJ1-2	TGTGCCACCAGACAGGGCAACTATGGCTACACCTTC	CATRQGNYGYTF
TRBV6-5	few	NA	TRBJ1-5	TGTGCCAGCAGTAATACAGACGGGATGAATCAGCCCCAGCATTTT	CASSNTDGMNQPQHF
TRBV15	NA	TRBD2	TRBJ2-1	TGTGCCACCAGCACTAGCCCGGGACTAGCGGGAGTGGGTGCATTGAATGAGCAGTTCTTC	CATSTSPGLAGVGALNEQFF
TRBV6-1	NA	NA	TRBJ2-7	TGTGCCAGCAGTGAAGATACCCGACAGGACCTCTCCTACGAGCAGTACTTC	CASSEDTRQDLSYEQYF
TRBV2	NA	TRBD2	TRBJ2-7	TGTGCCAGCAGTGAGTCTGGGCGGGGGGCCACCTACGAGCAGTACTTC	CASSESGRGATYEQYF
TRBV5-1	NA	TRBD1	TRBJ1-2	TGCGCCAGCAGCTCGAATACAGGGGGCAATTACTATGGCTACACCTTC	CASSSNTGGNYYGYTF
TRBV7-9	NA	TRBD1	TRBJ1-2	TGTGCCAGCAGCCCGACAGGGATAACAATCTATGGCTACACCTTC	CASSPTGITIYGYTF
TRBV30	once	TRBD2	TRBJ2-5	TGTGCCTGGACCAAGGGACTAGGTACCGGGGAGACCCAGTACTTC	CAWTKGLGTGETQYF
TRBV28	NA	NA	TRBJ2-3	TGTGCCAGCAGTTTACCGACAGATACGCAGTATTTT	CASSLPTDTQYF
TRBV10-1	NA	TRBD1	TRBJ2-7	TGCGCCAGCAGTGAGATGTTTACAGGGGGATCCGAGCAGTACTTC	CASSEMFTGGSEQYF
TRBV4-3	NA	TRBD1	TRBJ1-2	TGCGCCAGCAGCCGAGGGGACAGGGGGGACTATGGCTACACCTTC	CASSRGDRGDYGYTF
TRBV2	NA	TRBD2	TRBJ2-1	TGTGCCAGCAGGGACCGACTAGCGGGATACAATGAGCAGTTCTTC	CASRDRLAGYNEQFF
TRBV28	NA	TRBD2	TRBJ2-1	TGTGCCAGCAGCCCCGGACTAGCGGGGAACAATGAGCAGTTCTTC	CASSPGLAGNNEQFF
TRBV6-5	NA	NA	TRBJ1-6	TGTGCCAGCTGGACAGACTATAATTCACCCCTCCACTTT	CASWTDYNSPLHF
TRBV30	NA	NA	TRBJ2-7	TGTGCCTGGAAGATGGGCGCCTCCTACGAGCAGTACTTC	CAWKMGASYEQYF
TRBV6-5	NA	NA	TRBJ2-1	TGTGCCACTACACCCTTACGGGGGAATGAGCAGTTCTTC	CATTPLRGNEQFF
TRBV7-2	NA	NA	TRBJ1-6	TGTGCCAGCAGCTTAGCGCGGGGTGGCGGTTCACCCCTCCACTTT	CASSLARGGGSPLHF
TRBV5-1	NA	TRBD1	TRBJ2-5	TGCGCCAGCAGCTGGGGGACAGCTACTTACCAAGAGACCCAGTACTTC	CASSWGTATYQETQYF
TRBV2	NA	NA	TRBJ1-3	TGTGCCAGCAGTGAGCAGGCTACCTCTGGAAACACCATATATTTT	CASSEQATSGNTIYF
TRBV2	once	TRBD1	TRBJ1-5	TGTGCCAGCAGTGTAGGGACAGGCCTCAATCAGCCCCAGCATTTT	CASSVGTGLNQPQHF
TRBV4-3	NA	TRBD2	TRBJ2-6	TGCGCCAGCAGCCAAGAATTCTCAGCGGGGGGCCCTGGAGGGGCCAACGTCCTGACTTTC	CASSQEFSAGGPGGANVLTF
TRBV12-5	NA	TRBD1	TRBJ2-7	TGTGCTAGTGGTTGGGGGACAGGGGGCAGCGAGCAGTACTTC	CASGWGTGGSEQYF
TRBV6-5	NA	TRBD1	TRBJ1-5	TGTGCCAGCAGTCCTGGACAGGGGATAGAGCCCCAGCATTTT	CASSPGQGIEPQHF
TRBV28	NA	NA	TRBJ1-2	TGTGCCAGCAGTAGACAGGATGGCTACACCTTC	CASSRQDGYTF
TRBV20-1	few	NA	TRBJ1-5	TGCAGTGCTAGTAAAAACAGCGGGAGTAATCAGCCCCAGCATTTT	CSASKNSGSNQPQHF
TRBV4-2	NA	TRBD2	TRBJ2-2	TGTGCCAGCAGCCAAGATGGAATCCAGCGGGGCCGAACCGGGGAGCTGTTTTTT	CASSQDGIQRGRTGELFF
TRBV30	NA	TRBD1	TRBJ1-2	TGTGCCTGGAGTTATTACAGGGGAGAGTGGGGCTACACCTTC	CAWSYYRGEWGYTF
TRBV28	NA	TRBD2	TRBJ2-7	TGTGCCAGCAGTTTCCCGAGCGGGAGCCCCGTCTACGAGCAGTACTTC	CASSFPSGSPVYEQYF
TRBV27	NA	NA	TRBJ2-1	TGTGCCAGCAGTTTATTTCCACAGGGAGGGCTAGAAGGCAATGAGCAGTTCTTC	CASSLFPQGGLEGNEQFF